This T cell receptor beta chain originates from a study of identical twins (dated by TCRdb to 2016 to 2017). General notes on the study: The study deep-sequenced TCR alpha and beta repertoires from monozygotic twins, unrelated adults of various ages and cord blood to test whether fetal clonotypes persist. Replicate twin experiments were performed at different times using different library preparation protocols to rule out contamination.

Study-level results and caveats: A weaker excess of twin sharing was found in beta out-of-frame sequences because the signal-to-noise ratio was lowered by fewer shared sequences. Out-of-frame TCR alpha sharing in monozygotic twins was systematically underestimated by recombination models, whereas sharing between unrelated individuals was in agreement with the recombination models. Compared with coincidental sharing between unrelated individuals, out-of-frame TCR alpha sequences shared between twins had an excess of sequences with low generation probability. Zero-insertion analyses could be partly confounded by invariant T cells such as MAIT and iNKT, though diverse VJ usage argued against such confounding for most clonotypes. Fewer insertions were carried by abundant cord blood beta clonotypes, a similar but weaker trend appeared in young adult naive repertoires, and no such trend appeared in memory repertoires. Because the same donors could not be followed over many years, the conclusions depended on cross-sectional statistical analysis.

This clonotype was picked up many times. No antigen is known for it. No base qualities exist here, and no much larger clone lies one base off it. Measured from the cysteine to the phenylalanine, the CDR3 is 14 residues long. The DNA shown is the 42-base CDR3, in frame from base 1. Looking up the germline V gene yields CDR1 KGHDR and CDR2 SFDVKD. V loses 9 bases at its end and J loses 3 bases; junction bases beyond the gene matches: 4. Preparation of the library involved 5' RACE. Sequencing used an Illumina HiSeq 2000. Template switching introduced a universal primer binding site; the final cDNA contained a unique molecular identifier, enabling accurate counting of TCR cDNA molecules. Specific primers in the conserved constant-segment region were used to synthesize first-strand cDNA for TCR alpha and beta chains. Each cDNA library was double barcoded, with a SMART-Mk sample barcode plus Illumina barcodes, to control for contamination. TruSeq adapter sequences along with Illumina sample barcodes were introduced in two successive PCR steps. Sequencing of the TCR alpha and beta cDNA libraries was done on the Illumina HiSeq platform using custom primers. On the study's bioinformatics: Unique molecular identifiers were extracted from raw reads with MiGEC, and CDR3 positions were determined with MiXCR. For each individual, recombination models were inferred using an EM algorithm with the repgenHMM and IGoR tools. The tcR package in R was used for shared clonotype analysis, with sharing normalized by the product of cloneset sizes. To study raw recombination without the effects of thymic and clonal selection, out-of-frame nonproductive sequences were analyzed. TCRdb redid the processing of the public reads, applying fastp at Q25 and MiXCR, and retained in-frame beta chains. Rows matching on CDR3 protein sequence are summarized as one entry with the most common DNA and genes. These V and J calls originate from TCRdb's pipeline instead of the authors' own analysis. The sample table contains hundreds of thousands of distinct CDR3 sequences; only one count was recorded for roughly 20% of them. The ten largest clones add up to 10% to 15% of the sample.

All donors were healthy Caucasians. The twin cohort consisted of three pairs of female monozygotic twins, all aged about 18 to 29 years. RNA for TCR libraries was isolated from peripheral blood mononuclear cells. This sample also appeared in a second study, on T cells expressing NK-cell markers. The second investigation adds: Fewer than ten donors provided sorted CD3+CD56+NKG2C+, CD3+CD56+NKG2C- and CD3+CD56-NKG2C+ T-cell subsets, whose TCR beta-chain repertoires were profiled. Of the eight sequenced donors, seven were found to be HCMV-seropositive and one was found to be HCMV-seronegative. To restrict sorting to alphabetaTCR-expressing T cells, an anti-gammadeltaTCR antibody was added in several experiments. In five to seven donors, the dominant CD3+CD56+NKG2C+ clonotypes were among the top 10 CD8+ clonotypes and accounted for about 1.0-7.5% of CD8+ T cells. Those dominant clonotypes were again the most abundant among CD3+CD56-NKG2C+ cells in a few donors, at about 28.3-65%. It remained unclear whether the expanded NKG2C-expressing T cell clones were specific for HCMV antigens. All eight donors whose samples were sequenced were randomly selected healthy volunteers, three of them men and five women. A commercial ELISA kit detecting HCMV-specific IgG in serum was used to determine HCMV serostatus. For several donors, bulk peripheral blood T-cell repertoires were additionally sequenced from unsorted PBMC. MIGEC handled demultiplexing of the reads and grouping by UMI, while MiTCR was used to assemble and quantify clonotypes. To remove erroneous sequences, TCR cDNA sequences were retained only when supported by two or more reads. Downstream repertoire analysis used the tcR package, and clonotypes were matched across fractions by CDR3 nucleotide sequence plus V segment. VDJmatch was used to annotate antigen specificity against VDJdb, with one amino acid substitution in CDR3 allowed.

The clonotype was recovered from a woman younger than 30 in good health. The sequencing input was PBMCs. The rearranged chain carries TRBV24-1 and TRBJ2-2; the central 9 bases match TRBD1. For the CDR3, the sequence is CATGTGRDTGELFF. The DNA sequence follows: TGTGCCACCGGGACAGGGCGGGACACCGGGGAGCTGTTTTTT.